These 9 T cell receptor beta chains originate from one sample sequenced in a study of blood T cell repertoires in COVID-19. Only in-frame clones appear in the TCRdb table, and some are missing; sequencing was by immunoSEQ multiplex PCR. The sample holds over 300,000 clones, around four fifths seen once. Sequenced material: peripheral blood. The receptors here all came from a woman in her forties or fifties with acute or convalescent COVID-19.

The chain has TRBV2 and TRBJ2-5, with TRBD2 matching 10 bases. Germline values: CDR1 SNHLY, CDR2 FYNNEI. The CDR3 consists of 16 residues. The junction had 5 bases not matched to a gene; V was cut back by 3 bases and J by 1 base. CDR3 in DNA: TGTGCCAGCAGTGAGGTAGCGGGGGGTTCCCAAGAGACCCAGTACTTC. Translated, it gives CASSEVAGGSQETQYF.

The chain carries TRBV30 and TRBJ2-3; TRBD1 agrees at 10 bases. Germline-derived CDR1 and CDR2 are GTSNPN and SVGIG (reference sequence). The CDR3 is 14 amino acids. Trimming at V came to 8 bases and at J to 4 bases, leaving 9 bases not matched to a gene. Here the CDR3 reads CARATGGFADTQYF. The CDR3 DNA reads TGTGCCCGAGCGACAGGGGGCTTCGCAGATACGCAGTATTTT.

V is TRBV7-2 and J is TRBJ2-4; 10 bases fit TRBD1. Germline V gene data show CDR1 as SGHTA and CDR2 as FQGNSA. The CDR3 has 15 residues. The ends lost 5 bases at V and 7 bases at J; junction bases unmatched: 8. CDR3 amino acids: CASSARQGARNIQYF. The CDR3 DNA reads as TGTGCCAGCAGCGCCAGACAGGGGGCAAGGAACATTCAGTACTTC. Full variable domain (outside the CDR3, taken from reference TRBV7-2 and TRBJ2-4): GAGVSQSPSNKVTEKGKDVELRCDPISGHTALYWYRQSLGQGLEFLIYFQGNSAPDKSGLPSDRFSAERTGGSVSTLTIQRTQQEDSAVYLCASSARQGARNIQYFGAGTRLSVL.

V gene TRBV5-1 combines with J gene TRBJ2-3; 8 bases line up with TRBD2. CDR3 length equals 15 residues. J was trimmed by 1 base and V by 5 bases; bases with no gene match: 6. Per germline, CDR1 SGHRS and CDR2 YFSETQ. In DNA form, the CDR3 reads TGCGCCAGCAGACTGCGGGGGGCCGGCACAGATACGCAGTATTTT. Its protein product is CASRLRGAGTDTQYF.

This rearrangement joins TRBV6-5 to TRBJ1-2; the match to TRBD1 covers 8 bases. The CDR3 is made up of 13 amino acids. Germline-derived CDR1 and CDR2 are MNHEY and SVGAGI. V lost 10 bases and J lost 7; bases outside the gene matches: 11. CDR3 DNA: TGTGCCATCCCGACAGGGGCCGCTTTTGGCTACACCTTC. Amino acids: CAIPTGAAFGYTF.

This clone is a singleton in its sample. This rearrangement joins TRBV11-2 to TRBJ2-7; no reliable D call. From germline, CDR1 is SGHAT and CDR2 FQNNGV. The CDR3 contains 13 residues. V shed 2 bases and J shed 4 bases, with 9 bases lying between them. The CDR3 region has the DNA TGTGCCAGCAGCTTACATCTAGATTACGAGCAGTACGTC. Translated: CASSLHLDYEQYV.

V is TRBV2 and J is TRBJ2-5; unclear D gene. The CDR3 has 15 amino acids. V lost 0 bases to trimming and J lost 1 base, with 9 bases between them. Germline V CDR1 and CDR2: SNHLY, FYNNEI. The CDR3 spells CASSEALTVQETQYF. The CDR3 DNA reads as TGTGCCAGCAGTGAAGCGCTTACAGTCCAAGAGACCCAGTACTTC.

The chain has TRBV6-5 and TRBJ1-1; D is ambiguous. The CDR3 runs 14 residues. V lost 4 bases to trimming and J lost 5 bases, with 14 bases between them. Per the germline V gene, CDR1 is MNHEY and CDR2 is SVGAGI. This chain's CDR3 is CASSLVSSGTEAFF. The DNA for the CDR3 is TGTGCCAGCAGTTTAGTTTCTTCGGGAACTGAAGCTTTCTTT.

The gene calls are TRBV5-1 and TRBJ1-4, with unresolved D. Per the germline V gene, CDR1 is SGHRS and CDR2 is YFSETQ. Trimming stripped 0 bases from V and 6 bases from J, with 15 bases between. The CDR3 has 16 residues. CDR3 sequence (DNA): TGCGCCAGCAGCTTGGGAGATGGGCTGAAAGATGAAAAACTGTTTTTT. Translated: CASSLGDGLKDEKLFF.